The T cell receptor beta chain described here comes from a study of shared clonotypes between healthy human individuals. Original analysis: Filtering of immunoSEQ junctional sequences could not match full-length read filtering. The repertoire was sequenced with immunoSEQ multiplex PCR; TCRdb's copy has only in-frame clones and lacks some. V, J and clone size were drawn from that table, and D and trimming were deduced from the DNA. This table holds approximately 1.5 million clones, 95% to 99% found once. This CDR3 is built from 15 residues. Germline V gene lookup returns CDR1 SNHLY and CDR2 FYNNEI. V lost 6 bases and J lost 4, with 16 bases in between.

The V and J genes are TRBV2 and TRBJ1-5, with a weak D call TRBD1 (6 bases). Source material: naive CD4+ T cells sorted from blood. Sample subset: CD45RA+ positively selected. This sequence originates from a man aged 25 to 45 in good health. The CDR3 DNA sequence: TGTGCCAGCAGCGCTATGGGGGCGCTTAATCAGCCCCAGCATTTT. Translating it yields CASSAMGALNQPQHF.